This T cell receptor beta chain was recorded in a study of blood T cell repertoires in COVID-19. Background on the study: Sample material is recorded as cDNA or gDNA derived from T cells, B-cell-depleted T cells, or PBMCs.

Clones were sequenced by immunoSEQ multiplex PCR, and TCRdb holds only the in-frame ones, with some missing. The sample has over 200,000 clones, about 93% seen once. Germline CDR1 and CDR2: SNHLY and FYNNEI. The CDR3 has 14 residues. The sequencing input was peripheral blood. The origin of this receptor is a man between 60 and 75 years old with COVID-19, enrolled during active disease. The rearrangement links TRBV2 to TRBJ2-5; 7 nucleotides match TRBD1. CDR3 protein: CATTEQGLGETQYF. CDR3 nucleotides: TGTGCTACTACTGAACAGGGGCTCGGAGAGACCCAGTACTTC.